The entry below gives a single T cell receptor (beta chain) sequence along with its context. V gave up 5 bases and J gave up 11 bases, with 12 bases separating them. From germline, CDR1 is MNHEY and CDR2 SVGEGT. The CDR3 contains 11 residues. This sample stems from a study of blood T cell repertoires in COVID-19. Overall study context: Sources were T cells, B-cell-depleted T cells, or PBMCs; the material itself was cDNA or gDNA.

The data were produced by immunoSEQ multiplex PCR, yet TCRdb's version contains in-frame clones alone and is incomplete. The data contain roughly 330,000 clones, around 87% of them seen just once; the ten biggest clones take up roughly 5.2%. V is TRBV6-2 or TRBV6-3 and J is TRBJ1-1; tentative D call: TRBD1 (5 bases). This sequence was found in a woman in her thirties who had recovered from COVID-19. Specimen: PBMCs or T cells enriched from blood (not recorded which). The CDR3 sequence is CASSRGSLAFF. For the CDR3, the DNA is TGTGCCAGCAGTAGGGGATCTCTGGCTTTCTTT.